This T cell receptor beta chain was observed in a study of blood T cells in healthy people across ages. V dropped 0 bases and J dropped 0 bases, with 15 bases sitting between them. The CDR3 contains 17 residues. Germline CDR1 and CDR2: DFQATT and SNEGSKA (reference sequence). Study-level results: More naive CD4+ cells and higher diversity were found in long-lived than in aged donors. What prevented conclusive comparison of naive and antigen-experienced cells was that PBMCs were unsorted.

This clonotype has a handful of counts. The antigen remains unidentified. A J-beta primer mix and a sample-barcoded 5' primer were used in a second PCR of roughly 6 to 12 cycles. Each CDR3 protein is one row after TCRdb ran MiXCR on the 5' RACE reads. The sample shows 600,000 to 1,000,000 distinct CDR3 sequences, more than 45% of them seen only once. For every donor, a draw yielded about 9.7 milliliters of peripheral blood. Each sample had at least 6 million PBMCs isolated. Source material: blood. The chain couples TRBV20-1 to TRBJ2-1; D call uncertain. The source is a man under 40 in good health. CDR3: CSARDRRALSSYNEQFF. In DNA form, the CDR3 reads TGCAGTGCTAGAGATCGAAGAGCCCTTTCCTCCTACAATGAGCAGTTCTTC.